This T cell receptor (beta chain) was retrieved from a study of shared clonotypes between healthy human individuals. The trim removed 4 bases at V and 3 bases at J, leaving 17 bases unmatched. Germline-derived CDR1 and CDR2 are SGDLS and YYNGEE. CDR3 size: 19 residues. Each subset's genomic DNA was split evenly across several immunoSEQ plates. Produced via immunoSEQ multiplex PCR; TCRdb's table is partial and in-frame only. The data hold approximately 480,000 clones, with roughly 85% observed a single time. The chain couples TRBV9 to TRBJ2-3; 10 bases are shared with TRBD1. The sample was PBMCs. This TCR derives from a woman between 40 and 50 years old in good health. Some clones in this sample may be carry-over from other donors' samples. CDR3 in DNA: TGTGCCAGCAGCCCGCGGGTTGTAGGTGACAGGGGGCTGACAGATACGCAGTATTTT. Its translation: CASSPRVVGDRGLTDTQYF. The complete variable domain, with remaining parts taken from reference TRBV9 and TRBJ2-3, reads DSGVTQTPKHLITATGQRVTLRCSPRSGDLSVYWYQQSLDQGLQFLIQYYNGEERAKGNILERFSAQQFPDLHSELNLSSLELGDSALYFCASSPRVVGDRGLTDTQYFGPGTRLTVL.